The 18 T cell receptor beta chains presented below share a single source sample, sequenced in a study of early T cells in non-severe SARS-CoV-2 infection. Each CDR3 protein is one row after TCRdb ran MiXCR on the 5' RACE reads. The sample records fewer than 25,000 distinct CDR3 sequences, around 3.5% being singletons. The sample was whole blood. The receptors were sampled from an adult who was a healthcare worker with PCR-confirmed SARS-CoV-2 infection or an uninfected control (not recorded which).

Ten or more counts support this clonotype. This chain uses TRBV24-1 with TRBJ2-6, with D hard to call. V was cut by 6 bases and J by 0 bases, with 11 bases left in between. This CDR3 contains 16 residues. Germline CDR1 KGHDR, CDR2 SFDVKD. The CDR3 is CATSSSTYSGANVLTF. In DNA, the CDR3 is TGTGCCACCAGTTCCTCGACCTACTCTGGGGCCAACGTCCTGACTTTC.

This clonotype was observed a handful of times. The rearrangement uses TRBV6-2 or TRBV6-3 and TRBJ2-7, with D possibly TRBD1 on 5 matching bases. Trimming shortened V by 0 bases and J by 0 bases, and 6 bases separated the two germline ends. Germline values: CDR1 MNHEY, CDR2 SVGEGT. There are 14 residues in the CDR3. CDR3 in DNA: TGTGCCAGCAGTTACTCGGACAACTCCTACGAGCAGTACTTC. Amino acids: CASSYSDNSYEQYF.

The sample holds many counts of this clonotype. A junction end diverges from the germline sequence, so it may reflect a read error. The chain is built from TRBV4-1 and TRBJ2-7; D uncertain. The CDR3 is made up of 17 amino acids. The germline V gene has CDR1 MGHRA and CDR2 YSYEKL. The CDR3 region is CANSPLLERRRSYEQYF. CDR3 in DNA: TGCGCCAACAGCCCCCTTTTGGAGCGACGCCGCTCCTACGAGCAGTACTTC.

This clonotype occurred many times. The gene calls are TRBV12-3 or TRBV12-4 and TRBJ2-1; 11 nucleotides align to TRBD2. J was trimmed by 6 bases and V by 7 bases; bases with no gene match: 17. The CDR3 length is 18 residues. The CDR3 sequence is CASTPPLAGGEAGNEQFF. The CDR3 DNA reads as TGTGCCAGCACCCCCCCTCTAGCGGGGGGCGAGGCCGGCAATGAGCAGTTCTTC.

This clonotype was counted many times. The chain links TRBV18 to TRBJ2-5; 11 bases fit TRBD1. The CDR3 runs to 15 residues. Trimming at V came to 6 bases and at J to 4 bases, leaving 7 bases not matched to a gene. The V gene's germline CDR1 is KGHSH and CDR2 LQKENI. The CDR3 here is CASSPVGQGAETQYF. The CDR3 DNA sequence: TGTGCCAGCTCCCCCGTTGGACAGGGGGCAGAGACCCAGTACTTC.

This clonotype is termed medium-sized. The V gene is TRBV7-6, the J gene TRBJ2-3; D tentatively reads TRBD1 or TRBD2 (5 bases each). Between the trimmed V and J ends, which lost 3 bases and 0 bases, there was a span of 13 bases. The germline gives CDR1 SGHVS, CDR2 FNYEAQ. This CDR3 contains 16 residues. The CDR3 nucleotides are TGTGCCAGCAGCTTCTGGGGACCCCAGAGCACAGATACGCAGTATTTT. It is translated as CASSFWGPQSTDTQYF.

This clonotype appeared a few times. The genes are TRBV10-3 and TRBJ2-7, with TRBD1 matching over 9 bases. This CDR3 is 14 amino acids long. Trimming took 4 bases from V and 5 from J; bases not matched to a gene: 6. Germline-derived CDR1 and CDR2 are ENHRY and SYGVKD. CDR3 sequence reads: CAISGTGGSDEQYF. In nucleotides, the CDR3 is TGTGCCATCAGTGGAACAGGGGGCAGCGACGAGCAGTACTTC.

This clonotype has ten or more counts. The CDR3 coding sequence is TGTGCCAGCAGCTTAGTGGGCTATGATAATTCACCCCTCCACTTT. Protein product: CASSLVGYDNSPLHF. The rearrangement joins TRBV7-9 to TRBJ1-6; the D is unclear. V was pared by 1 base and J by 5 bases, with 9 bases between. The CDR3 runs 15 residues. Germline lookup yields CDR1 SEHNR and CDR2 FQNEAQ (reference sequence).

This clonotype is termed medium-sized. This sequence joins TRBV20-1 and TRBJ2-2; weak D call: TRBD1 (6 bases). This CDR3 region has 15 residues. Trimming shortened V by 6 bases and J by 2 bases, and 16 bases separated the two germline ends. Germline V gene lookup returns CDR1 DFQATT and CDR2 SNEGSKA (reference sequence). The CDR3 DNA follows: TGCAGTGCCAGACCCCCGGGACATAACACCGGGGAGCTGTTTTTT. It encodes CSARPPGHNTGELFF.

This clonotype was seen repeatedly, ten times or more. The V and J genes are TRBV3-1 and TRBJ2-3; D remains unclear. V lost 4 bases and J lost 3, with 5 bases in between. The length of the CDR3 is 12 residues. The germline V gene has CDR1 LGHDT and CDR2 YNNKEL (reference sequence). This CDR3 is CASSRGTDTQYF. The CDR3 nucleotides are TGTGCCAGCAGCCGTGGGACAGATACGCAGTATTTT.

This clonotype was counted only a few times. V gene TRBV11-1 combines with J gene TRBJ2-4, with TRBD2 as a possible D gene (6 bases). CDR1 is SGHAT and CDR2 is FQDESV in the germline V gene (reference sequence). This CDR3 comprises 15 residues. V lost 0 bases and J 5 bases, leaving 11 bases between the germline ends. The CDR3 DNA follows: TGTGCCAGCAGCTTAGCGGGAGGTATGGAAAACATTCAGTACTTC. Translated: CASSLAGGMENIQYF.

This clonotype was detected many times. The gene calls are TRBV6-1 and TRBJ2-7; no definite D call. The V and J ends lost 3 bases and 4 bases respectively, with 10 bases between them. The CDR3 length is 13 residues. The germline CDR1 and CDR2 sequences are MNHNS and SASEGT. This CDR3 reads CASSEVQVYEQYF. In DNA form, the CDR3 reads TGTGCCAGCAGTGAGGTGCAGGTATACGAGCAGTACTTC.

This clonotype has ten or more counts. J is TRBJ2-7 and V is TRBV7-2, with D possibly matching TRBD1 (5 bases). Trimming shortened V by 5 bases and J by 0 bases, and 17 bases separated the two germline ends. Germline-derived CDR1 and CDR2 are SGHTA and FQGNSA. CDR3 length: 16 amino acids. CDR3 amino acids: CASSRHAGKVSYEQYF. The CDR3 DNA is TGTGCCAGCAGCCGACACGCAGGGAAGGTCTCCTACGAGCAGTACTTC.

Only a few counts were recorded for this clonotype. The V and J genes are TRBV4-1 and TRBJ2-3; D is uncertain. Germline V CDR1 and CDR2: MGHRA, YSYEKL. The CDR3 is made up of 17 amino acids. The V end was cut by 0 bases, the J end by 1 base, with 14 bases between. Here the CDR3 reads CASSQDLMVIGTDTQYF. CDR3 coding DNA: TGCGCCAGCAGCCAAGATTTGATGGTAATTGGCACAGATACGCAGTATTTT.

This clonotype was counted at least ten times. V is TRBV24-1 and J is TRBJ2-1, with 9 bases identical to TRBD1. V lost 4 bases, J lost 7 bases, and 4 bases stayed unmatched. In germline, CDR1 is KGHDR, CDR2 SFDVKD. CDR3 length: 14 amino acids. In nucleotides, the CDR3 is TGTGCCACCAGTGAAGTTGACAGGGGGAATGAGCAGTTCTTC. Translated: CATSEVDRGNEQFF.

This clonotype has a handful of counts. The rearrangement joins TRBV29-1 to TRBJ2-4, with no clear D. V was clipped by 7 bases and J by 0 bases, with 10 bases between them. CDR1 and CDR2 (germline): SQVTM, ANQGSEA. This CDR3 region has 13 residues. Written as DNA, the CDR3 is TGCAGCGCGCAGACCCTAGCCAAAAACATTCAGTACTTC. Encoded protein: CSAQTLAKNIQYF.

This clonotype was observed at least ten times. The chain is built from TRBV6-1 and TRBJ1-6, with D unresolved. This CDR3 has 13 residues. Trimming removed 3 bases from V and 11 bases from J, with 11 bases in between. Germline CDR1 is MNHNS and CDR2 is SASEGT. Here the CDR3 DNA reads TGTGCCAGCAGTGAGTGGATTGGGCCACCCCTCCACTTT. It specifies CASSEWIGPPLHF.

There are many counts of this clonotype. This chain links TRBV12-3 or TRBV12-4 with TRBJ2-1; D call uncertain. The CDR3 totals 12 residues. The ends were cut back, 6 bases at V and 0 bases at J, with 3 bases in the middle. The CDR3 protein is CASRSSYNEQFF. The CDR3 DNA reads TGTGCCAGCAGGTCCTCCTACAATGAGCAGTTCTTC.